This T cell receptor (beta chain) was obtained from a study of CD8 T cells in ankylosing spondylitis. Points from the study as a whole: A TCR beta motif of eight or nine highly homologous variants seemed to mark ankylosing spondylitis blood. CD8+ disease-linked clones were present at relatively low frequencies in blood. It was reported that disease-linked clones were significantly enriched in matched ankylosing spondylitis synovial fluid. Certain motif variants had earlier appeared in reactive arthritis synovial fluid and blood.

In making TCR beta libraries, quantitative 5'-RACE with molecular barcodes was used. Each CDR3 protein gets one entry after TCRdb re-called the 5' RACE reads with MiXCR. The repertoire includes hundreds of thousands of distinct CDR3 sequences, roughly 13% of them detected once, and almost 7% sits in the top ten. This CDR3 is 16 amino acids long. V dropped 2 bases and J dropped 2; count of bases not matched to a gene: 6. The V gene's germline CDR1 is SNHLY and CDR2 FYNNEI. Remarks on this clonotype: Its antigen remains unidentified.

This sequence joins TRBV2 and TRBJ2-3; 8 nucleotides match TRBD1. The TCR sequence derives from a male donor with ankylosing spondylitis. Sample: blood, either unsorted or a sorted T cell fraction (not recorded which). The CDR3 region is CASSERTGFVTDTQYF. CDR3 DNA sequence: TGTGCCAGCAGTGAAAGGACAGGGTTCGTCACAGATACGCAGTATTTT.